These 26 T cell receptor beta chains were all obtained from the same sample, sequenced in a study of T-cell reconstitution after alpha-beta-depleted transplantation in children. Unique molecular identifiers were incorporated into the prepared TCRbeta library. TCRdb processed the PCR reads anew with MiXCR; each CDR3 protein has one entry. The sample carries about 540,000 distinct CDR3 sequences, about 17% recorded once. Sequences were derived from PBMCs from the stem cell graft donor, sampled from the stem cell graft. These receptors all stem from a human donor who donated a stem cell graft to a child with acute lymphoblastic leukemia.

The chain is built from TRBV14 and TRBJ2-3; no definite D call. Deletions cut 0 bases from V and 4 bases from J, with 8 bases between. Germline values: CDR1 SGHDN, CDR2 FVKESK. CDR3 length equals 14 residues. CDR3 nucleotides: TGTGCCAGCAGCCAAGATCTATTACCAGATACGCAGTATTTT. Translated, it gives CASSQDLLPDTQYF.

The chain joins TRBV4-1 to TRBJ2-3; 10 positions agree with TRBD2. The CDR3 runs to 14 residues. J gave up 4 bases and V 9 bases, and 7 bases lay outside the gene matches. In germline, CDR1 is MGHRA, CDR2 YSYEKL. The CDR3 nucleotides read TGCGCCAGTAGGATAGCGGGAGGCCCAGATACGCAGTATTTT. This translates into CASRIAGGPDTQYF.

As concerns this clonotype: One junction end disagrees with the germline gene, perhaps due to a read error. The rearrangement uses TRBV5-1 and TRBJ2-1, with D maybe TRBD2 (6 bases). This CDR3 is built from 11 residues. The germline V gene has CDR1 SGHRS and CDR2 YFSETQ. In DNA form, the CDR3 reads TGCGCCAGTTTAGCTAGCGATGAGCACTTCTTC. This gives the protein CASLASDEHFF.

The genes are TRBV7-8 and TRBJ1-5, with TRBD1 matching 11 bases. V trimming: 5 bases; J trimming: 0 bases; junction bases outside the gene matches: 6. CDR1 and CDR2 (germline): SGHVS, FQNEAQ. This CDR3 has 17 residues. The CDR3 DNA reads TGTGCCAGCAGCCCGACCGGGACAGGGGGTAGCAATCAGCCCCAGCATTTT. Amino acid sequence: CASSPTGTGGSNQPQHF.

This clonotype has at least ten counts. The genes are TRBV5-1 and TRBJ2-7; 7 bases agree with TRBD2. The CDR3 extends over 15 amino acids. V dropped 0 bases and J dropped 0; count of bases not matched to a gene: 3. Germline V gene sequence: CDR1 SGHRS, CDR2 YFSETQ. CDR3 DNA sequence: TGCGCCAGCAGCTTGGACGCTAGCGGCTCCTACGAGCAGTACTTC. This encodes CASSLDASGSYEQYF.

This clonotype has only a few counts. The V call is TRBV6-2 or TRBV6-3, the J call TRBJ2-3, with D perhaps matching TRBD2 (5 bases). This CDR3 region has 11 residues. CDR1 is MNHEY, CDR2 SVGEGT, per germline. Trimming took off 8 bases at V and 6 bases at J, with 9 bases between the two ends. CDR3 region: CASAGRDTQYF. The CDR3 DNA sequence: TGTGCCAGCGCGGGCCGGGATACGCAGTATTTT.

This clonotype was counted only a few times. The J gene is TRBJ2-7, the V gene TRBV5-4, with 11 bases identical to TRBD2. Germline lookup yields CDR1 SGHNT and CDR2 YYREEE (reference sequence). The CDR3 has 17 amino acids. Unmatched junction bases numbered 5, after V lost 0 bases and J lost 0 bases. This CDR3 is CASSLGTSGLSSYEQYF. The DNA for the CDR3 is TGTGCCAGCAGCTTGGGGACTAGCGGGTTGAGCTCCTACGAGCAGTACTTC.

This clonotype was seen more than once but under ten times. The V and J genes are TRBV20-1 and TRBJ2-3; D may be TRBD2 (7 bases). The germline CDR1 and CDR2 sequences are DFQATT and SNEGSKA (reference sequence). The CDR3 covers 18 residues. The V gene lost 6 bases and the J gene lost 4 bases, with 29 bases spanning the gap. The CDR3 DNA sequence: TGCAGTGCCCCGGGGGCGGGAGCTTTTCCCCTGCCCCCAGATACGCAGTATTTT. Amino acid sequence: CSAPGAGAFPLPPDTQYF.

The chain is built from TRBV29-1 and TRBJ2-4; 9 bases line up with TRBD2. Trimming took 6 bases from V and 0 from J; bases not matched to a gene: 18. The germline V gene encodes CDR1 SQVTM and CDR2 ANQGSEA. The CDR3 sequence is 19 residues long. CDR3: CSVRGSEQGRGGAKNIQYF. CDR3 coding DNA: TGCAGCGTGCGGGGTAGTGAGCAGGGGCGGGGGGGAGCCAAAAACATTCAGTACTTC.

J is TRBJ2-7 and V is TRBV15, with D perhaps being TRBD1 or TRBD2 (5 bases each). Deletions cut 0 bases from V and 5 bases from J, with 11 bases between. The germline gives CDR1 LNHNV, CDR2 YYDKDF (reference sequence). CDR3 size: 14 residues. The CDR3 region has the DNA TGTGCCACCAGCAGAGAACGGGGACCGCACGAGCAGTACTTC. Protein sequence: CATSRERGPHEQYF.

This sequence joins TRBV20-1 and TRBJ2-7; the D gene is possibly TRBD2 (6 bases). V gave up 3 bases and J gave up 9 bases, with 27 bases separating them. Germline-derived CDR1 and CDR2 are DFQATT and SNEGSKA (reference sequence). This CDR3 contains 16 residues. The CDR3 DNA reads TGCAGTGCTAGGCGGCGGGACGTAACCTACGAAGGAGGGCAGTACTTC. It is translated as CSARRRDVTYEGGQYF.

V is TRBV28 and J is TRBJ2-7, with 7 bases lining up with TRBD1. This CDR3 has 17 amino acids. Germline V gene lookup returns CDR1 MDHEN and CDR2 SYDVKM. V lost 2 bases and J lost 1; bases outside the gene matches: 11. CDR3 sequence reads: CASSLAPRDSPSYEQYF. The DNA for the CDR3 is TGTGCCAGCAGTTTAGCCCCTCGGGACAGCCCTTCCTACGAGCAGTACTTC.

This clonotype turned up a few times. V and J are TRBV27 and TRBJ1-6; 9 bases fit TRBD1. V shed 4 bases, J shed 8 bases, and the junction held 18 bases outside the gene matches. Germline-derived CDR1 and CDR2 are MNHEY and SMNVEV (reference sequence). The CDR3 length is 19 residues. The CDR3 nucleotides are TGTGCCAGCAGTTCTTCCAGCCGGGACAGGGTATATCTCGATTCACCCCTCCACTTT. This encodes CASSSSSRDRVYLDSPLHF.

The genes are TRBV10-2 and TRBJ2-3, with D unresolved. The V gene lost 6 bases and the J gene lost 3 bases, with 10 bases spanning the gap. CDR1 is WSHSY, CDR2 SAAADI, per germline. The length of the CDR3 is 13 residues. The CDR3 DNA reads TGCGCCAGCAGGCCCGTTGGGACAGATACGCAGTATTTT. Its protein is CASRPVGTDTQYF.

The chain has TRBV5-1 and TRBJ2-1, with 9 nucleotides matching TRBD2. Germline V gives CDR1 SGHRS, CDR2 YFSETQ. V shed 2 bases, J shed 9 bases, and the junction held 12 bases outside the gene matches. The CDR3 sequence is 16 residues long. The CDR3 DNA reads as TGCGCCAGCAGCTTACCGACTAGCGGTATACGGGGTGAGCAGTTCTTC. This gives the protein CASSLPTSGIRGEQFF.

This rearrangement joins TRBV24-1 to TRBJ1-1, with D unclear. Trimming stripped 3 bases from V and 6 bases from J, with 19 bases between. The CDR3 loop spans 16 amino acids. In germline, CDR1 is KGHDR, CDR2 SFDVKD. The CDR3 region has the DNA TGTGCCACCAGTGATGCCGACACGTCTGGGAGGCCTGAAGCTTTCTTT. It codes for CATSDADTSGRPEAFF.

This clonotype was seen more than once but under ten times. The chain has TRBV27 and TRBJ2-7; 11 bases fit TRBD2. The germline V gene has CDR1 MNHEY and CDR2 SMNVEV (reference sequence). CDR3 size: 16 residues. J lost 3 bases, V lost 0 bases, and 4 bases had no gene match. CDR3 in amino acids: CASSLSLAGGLYEQYF. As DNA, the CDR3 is TGTGCCAGCAGTTTATCGCTAGCGGGAGGCCTCTACGAGCAGTACTTC.

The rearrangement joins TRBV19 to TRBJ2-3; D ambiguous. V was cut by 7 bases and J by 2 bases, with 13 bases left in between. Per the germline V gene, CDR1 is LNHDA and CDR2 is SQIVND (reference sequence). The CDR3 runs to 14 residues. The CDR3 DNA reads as TGTGCCAGTAAAACAGCATATAACACAGATACGCAGTATTTT. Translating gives CASKTAYNTDTQYF. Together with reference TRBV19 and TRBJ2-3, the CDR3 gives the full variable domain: DGGITQSPKYLFRKEGQNVTLSCEQNLNHDAMYWYRQDPGQGLRLIYYSQIVNDFQKGDIAEGYSVSREKKESFPLTVTSAQKNPTAFYLCASKTAYNTDTQYFGPGTRLTVL.

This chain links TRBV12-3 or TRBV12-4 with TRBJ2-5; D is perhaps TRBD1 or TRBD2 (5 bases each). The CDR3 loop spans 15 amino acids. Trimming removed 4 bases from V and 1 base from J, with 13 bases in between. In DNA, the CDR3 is TGTGCCAGCAGTTACGCACGGGGCGGCCAAGAGACCCAGTACTTC. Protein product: CASSYARGGQETQYF.

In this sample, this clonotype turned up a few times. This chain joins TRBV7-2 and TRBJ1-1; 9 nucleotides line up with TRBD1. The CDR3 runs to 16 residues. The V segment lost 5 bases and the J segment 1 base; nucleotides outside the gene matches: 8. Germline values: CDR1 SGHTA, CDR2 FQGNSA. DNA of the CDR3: TGTGCCAGCAGCCAAATACTGGGACAGGGGAACACTGAAGCTTTCTTT. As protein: CASSQILGQGNTEAFF.

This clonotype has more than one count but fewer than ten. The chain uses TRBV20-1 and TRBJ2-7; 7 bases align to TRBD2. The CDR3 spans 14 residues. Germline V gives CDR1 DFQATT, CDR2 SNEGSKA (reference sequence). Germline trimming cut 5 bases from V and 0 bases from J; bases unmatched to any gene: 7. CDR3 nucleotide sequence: TGCAGTGCTTCAAGCGGGATGAGCTCCTACGAGCAGTACTTC. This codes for CSASSGMSSYEQYF.

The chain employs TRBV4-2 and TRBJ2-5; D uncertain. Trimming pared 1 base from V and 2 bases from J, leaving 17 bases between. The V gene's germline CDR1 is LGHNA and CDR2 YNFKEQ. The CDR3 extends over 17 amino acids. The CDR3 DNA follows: TGTGCCAGCAGCCAAGTTGGTCAAGGACCGAGGCAAGAGACCCAGTACTTC. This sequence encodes CASSQVGQGPRQETQYF.

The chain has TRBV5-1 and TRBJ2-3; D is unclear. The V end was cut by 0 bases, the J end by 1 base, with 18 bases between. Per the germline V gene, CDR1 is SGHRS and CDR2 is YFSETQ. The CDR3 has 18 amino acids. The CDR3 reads CASSLAPSSGVGTDTQYF. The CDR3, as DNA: TGCGCCAGCAGCTTGGCTCCTTCCTCCGGCGTGGGCACAGATACGCAGTATTTT.

The CDR3 DNA is TGTGCCTGGTTGAGGGATATTAGGACCGGGGAGCTGTTTTTT. It encodes CAWLRDIRTGELFF. The chain combines TRBV30 with TRBJ2-2, with a tentative D call TRBD2 (5 bases). This CDR3 is 14 amino acids long. Germline assignment: CDR1 GTSNPN and CDR2 SVGIG (reference sequence). V was cut by 5 bases and J by 5 bases, with 15 bases left in between.

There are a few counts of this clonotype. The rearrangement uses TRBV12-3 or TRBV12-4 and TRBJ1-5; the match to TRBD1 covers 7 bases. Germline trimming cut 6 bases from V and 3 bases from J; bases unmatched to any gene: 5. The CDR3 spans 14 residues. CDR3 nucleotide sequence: TGTGCCAGCAGCAAACAGGGGATCAATCAGCCCCAGCATTTT. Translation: CASSKQGINQPQHF.

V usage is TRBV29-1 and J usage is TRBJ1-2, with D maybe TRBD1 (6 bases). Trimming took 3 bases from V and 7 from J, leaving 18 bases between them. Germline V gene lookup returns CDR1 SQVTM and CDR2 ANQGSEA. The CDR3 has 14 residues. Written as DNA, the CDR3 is TGCAGCGTTGAGGCCCCCGGGGGGCCCCGTGGCTACACCTTC. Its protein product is CSVEAPGGPRGYTF.